This TCR beta chain was documented in a study of blood T cell repertoires in COVID-19. For the study at large: PBMCs, B-cell-depleted T cells, or T cells were the source of the cDNA or gDNA that made up the material.

In the original analysis: For nucleated cells, counts were estimated from reference gene primer amplification. The assay was immunoSEQ multiplex PCR, and TCRdb's table has in-frame clones only and misses some. The DNA was the basis for D and trimming; V, J and clone size are from that table. The sample has tens of thousands of clones, around 84% seen once. V dropped 4 bases and J dropped 6; count of bases not matched to a gene: 7. CDR1 LNHDA and CDR2 SQIVND come from the germline V gene (reference sequence). The length of the CDR3 is 15 residues. This sequence was found in a man over 45 with acute or convalescent COVID-19. This rearrangement joins TRBV19 to TRBJ2-3; 10 nucleotides match TRBD2. The sample was peripheral blood. CDR3: CASSRAGGPGDTQYF. The CDR3 nucleotides read TGTGCCAGTAGTAGAGCGGGAGGGCCGGGGGATACGCAGTATTTT.